This TCR beta chain was retrieved from a study of blood T cells in healthy people across ages. Study at large: About one barcoded beta molecule was captured per two T cells (by template switching). General study points: Lack of knowledge of donor CMV status possibly confounded expanded clonotype changes. Roughly linear age-related decline in beta diversity appeared, significant by age around 38.

PCR was performed a second time for about 7 to 12 cycles using a sample-barcoded 5' primer and a J-beta primer mix. TCRdb re-analysed the 5' RACE reads in MiXCR, keeping a single row per CDR3 protein. The sample lists some 1.8 million distinct CDR3 sequences, 39% occurring once. For this clonotype: Its antigen is not known.

Approximately 10 milliliters was the volume of peripheral blood drawn from each donor. The ends were cut back, 0 bases at V and 4 bases at J, with 10 bases in the middle. Germline values: CDR1 MNHNY, CDR2 SVGAGI (reference sequence). This CDR3 region has 15 residues. Sequencing was performed on blood. The sequence was obtained from a human donor in good health. This sequence joins TRBV6-6 and TRBJ2-1, with D possibly being TRBD1 (6 bases). For the CDR3, the DNA is TGTGCCAGCAGTTACTCGGGGGCAGGATACAATGAGCAGTTCTTC. It is translated as CASSYSGAGYNEQFF.